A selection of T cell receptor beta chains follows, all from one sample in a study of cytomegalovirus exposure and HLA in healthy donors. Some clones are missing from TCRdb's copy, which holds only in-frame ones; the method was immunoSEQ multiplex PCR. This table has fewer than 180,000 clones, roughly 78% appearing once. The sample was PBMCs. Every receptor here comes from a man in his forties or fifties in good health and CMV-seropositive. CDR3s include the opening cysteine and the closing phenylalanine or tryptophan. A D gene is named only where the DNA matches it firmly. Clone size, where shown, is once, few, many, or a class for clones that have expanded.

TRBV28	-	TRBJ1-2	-	TGTGCCAGCAGTTTACAGGGATGGCGGGAGGGCTACACCTTC	CASSLQGWREGYTF
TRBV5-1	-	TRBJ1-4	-	TGCGCCAGCAGCTTGGGAGGAGGTCAACAAGAAAAACTGTTTTTT	CASSLGGGQQEKLFF
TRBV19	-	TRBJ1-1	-	TGTGCCAGTAGTATAGGGCCAGATAACACTGAAGCTTTCTTT	CASSIGPDNTEAFF
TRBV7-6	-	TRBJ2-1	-	TGTGCCAGCAGCCCCCGGGTCCTTTCGAGCTCCTACAATGAGCAGTTCTTC	CASSPRVLSSSYNEQFF
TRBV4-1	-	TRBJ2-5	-	TGCGCCAGCAGCCAAGATCGGACCCAGTACTTC	CASSQDRTQYF
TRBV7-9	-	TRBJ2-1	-	TGTGCCAGCAGCACTCCCCCCGACAGCGTGAAAGGTGAGCAGTTCTTC	CASSTPPDSVKGEQFF
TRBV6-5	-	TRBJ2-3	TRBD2	TGTGCCAGCAGTTACAGTCTAGCGGGAACAGATACGCAGTATTTT	CASSYSLAGTDTQYF
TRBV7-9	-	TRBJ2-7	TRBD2	TGTGCCAGCAGCTCCCCTTCGGGGCTAGCGGGAAACCCCTACGAGCAGTACTTC	CASSSPSGLAGNPYEQYF
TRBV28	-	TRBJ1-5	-	TGTGCCAGCAGTTTATGGCCCGGCGGATATAGCAATCAGCCCCAGCATTTT	CASSLWPGGYSNQPQHF
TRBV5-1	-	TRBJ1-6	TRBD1	TGCGCCAGCAGCTTGGTGGGGACAGGGTCATCACCCCTCCACTTT	CASSLVGTGSSPLHF
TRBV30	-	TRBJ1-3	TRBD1	TGTGCCTGGAGCTCCGGACAGGGAGATGGAAACACCATATATTTT	CAWSSGQGDGNTIYF
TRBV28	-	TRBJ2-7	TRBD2	TGTGCCAGCAGTTCCCACGGGACTAGCGGGAGAGCCGAGCAGTACTTC	CASSSHGTSGRAEQYF
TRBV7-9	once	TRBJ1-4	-	TGTGCCAGCAGCCCCGTGGCTGCAACTAATGAAAAACTGTTTTTT	CASSPVAATNEKLFF
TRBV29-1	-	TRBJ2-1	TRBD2	TGCAGCGCAGGACTAGCGTACTACAATGAGCAGTTCTTC	CSAGLAYYNEQFF
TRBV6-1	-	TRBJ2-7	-	TGTGCCAGCAGTGACAGGGCGCGCGGCTCCTACGAGCAGTACTTC	CASSDRARGSYEQYF
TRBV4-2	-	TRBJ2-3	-	TGTGCCAGCAGCCAAGCCTCGCGGGACAGAGATACGCAGTATTTT	CASSQASRDRDTQYF
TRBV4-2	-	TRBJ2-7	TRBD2	TGTGCCAGCAGCCAAGGACTAGCCTCCTACGAGCAGTACTTC	CASSQGLASYEQYF
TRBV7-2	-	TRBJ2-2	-	TGTGCCAGCAGCTTAACATCCGGGACACCGAACACCGGGGAGCTGTTTTTT	CASSLTSGTPNTGELFF
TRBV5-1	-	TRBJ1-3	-	TGCGCCAGCTACGCCGGAGGGTCGGGAGGAAACACCATATATTTT	CASYAGGSGGNTIYF
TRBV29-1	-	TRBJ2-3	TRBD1	TGCAGCGTTGAAGAACAGGGGAGCACAGATACGCAGTATTTT	CSVEEQGSTDTQYF
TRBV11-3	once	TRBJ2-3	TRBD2	TGTGCCAGCAGCTTAGATGGGACTAGCGATGATACGCAGTATTTT	CASSLDGTSDDTQYF
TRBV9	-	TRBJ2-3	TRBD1	TGTGCCAGCAGCCTGGGACAGGGCGCAGATACGCAGTATTTT	CASSLGQGADTQYF
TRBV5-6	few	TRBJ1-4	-	TGTGCCAGCAGCTTGGGGTGGAACAGGGATGAAAAACTGTTTTTT	CASSLGWNRDEKLFF
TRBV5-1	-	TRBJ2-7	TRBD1	TGCGCCAGCAGTCAGGGACAGGTCTACGAGCAGTACTTC	CASSQGQVYEQYF
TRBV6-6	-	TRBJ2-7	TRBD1	TGTGCCAGCAGTTCCCACGACAGGGGGCCTAACGAGCAGTACTTC	CASSSHDRGPNEQYF
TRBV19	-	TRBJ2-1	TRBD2	TGTGCCAGTAGTATGGTATTTCTAGCGGACCTCTCCTACAATGAGCAGTTCTTC	CASSMVFLADLSYNEQFF
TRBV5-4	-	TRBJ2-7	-	TGTGCCAGCAGCCTGCGGGACCACCTCTACGAGCAGTACTTC	CASSLRDHLYEQYF
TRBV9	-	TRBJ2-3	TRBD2	TGTGCCAGCAGCGTAGTTAGCGGGAGCTGGGATACGCAGTATTTT	CASSVVSGSWDTQYF
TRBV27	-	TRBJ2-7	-	TGTGCCAGCAGTTCCGGGAGTTCCTACGAGCAGTACTTC	CASSSGSSYEQYF
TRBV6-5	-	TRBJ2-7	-	TGTGCCAGCAGTTACTCGACGAAGGGGTCTTACGAGCAGTACTTC	CASSYSTKGSYEQYF
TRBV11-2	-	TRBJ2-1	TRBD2	TGTGCCAGCAGCTTTGGGCTAGCGGCTTACAATGAGCAGTTCTTC	CASSFGLAAYNEQFF
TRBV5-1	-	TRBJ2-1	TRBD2	TGCGCCAGCAGCCCGGAAGGTAGCGGGAGGGGGGGTCTGAATGAGCAGTTCTTC	CASSPEGSGRGGLNEQFF
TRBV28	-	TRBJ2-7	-	TGTGCCAGCAGTCTACTTGACAGCGAAATGTCCTTC	CASSLLDSEMSF
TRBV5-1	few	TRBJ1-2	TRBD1	TGCGCCAGCAGGGATACAGGGGGCTATGGCTACACCTTC	CASRDTGGYGYTF
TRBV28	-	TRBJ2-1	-	TGTGCCAGCAGCCTCCAGGGATGGGCAAATGAGCAGTTCTTC	CASSLQGWANEQFF
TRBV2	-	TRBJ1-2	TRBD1	TGTGCCAGCAGCAAGGACAGGGGGCGAAGTGGCTACACCTTC	CASSKDRGRSGYTF
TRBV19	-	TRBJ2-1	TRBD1	TGTGCCAGTAGTATGAGACAGGGCACCTACAATGAGCAGTTCTTC	CASSMRQGTYNEQFF
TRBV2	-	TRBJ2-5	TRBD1	TGTGCCAGCAGAGGTCGACAGGGACAAGAGACCCAGTACTTC	CASRGRQGQETQYF
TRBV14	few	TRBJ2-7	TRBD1	TGTGCCAGCAGCCTTGGACAGGGCTTCCACGAGCAGTACTTC	CASSLGQGFHEQYF
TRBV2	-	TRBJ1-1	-	TGTGCCAGCAGAGACCTAGATACTGAAGCTTTCTTT	CASRDLDTEAFF
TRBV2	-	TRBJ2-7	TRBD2	TGTGCCAGCAGTCCCCCTAGCGGGGAGGGCTACGAGCAGTACTTC	CASSPPSGEGYEQYF
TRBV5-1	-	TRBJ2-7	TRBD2	TGCGCCAGCAGCTTGCGCCCGACTAGCGGGAGCTTAGGCGAGCAGTACTTC	CASSLRPTSGSLGEQYF